This entry features one T cell receptor (beta chain) sequence. The antigen is undetermined. Germline trimming cut 1 base from V and 3 bases from J; bases unmatched to any gene: 6. Germline V gene lookup returns CDR1 SGHTA and CDR2 FQGNSA. The CDR3 consists of 16 residues. The PCR used 60 Vbeta and 13 Jbeta primers. Using immunoSEQ multiplex PCR, the repertoire was profiled, and TCRdb retains in-frame clones only, with some absent. This table holds about 97,000 clones, around 72% found once. This sample is drawn from a study of cytomegalovirus exposure and HLA in healthy donors. Study conclusions and caveats: In presence/absence analyses, roughly uniform sequencing depth across donors was assumed.

The TCR sequence derives from a man aged 40-50 years in good health and CMV-seronegative. The source material was PBMCs. The V and J genes are TRBV7-2 and TRBJ1-5, with 7 positions matching TRBD1. CDR3 coding DNA: TGTGCCAGCAGCTTAGTAGGGACAGCCCTCAATCAGCCCCAGCATTTT. It yields the protein CASSLVGTALNQPQHF.